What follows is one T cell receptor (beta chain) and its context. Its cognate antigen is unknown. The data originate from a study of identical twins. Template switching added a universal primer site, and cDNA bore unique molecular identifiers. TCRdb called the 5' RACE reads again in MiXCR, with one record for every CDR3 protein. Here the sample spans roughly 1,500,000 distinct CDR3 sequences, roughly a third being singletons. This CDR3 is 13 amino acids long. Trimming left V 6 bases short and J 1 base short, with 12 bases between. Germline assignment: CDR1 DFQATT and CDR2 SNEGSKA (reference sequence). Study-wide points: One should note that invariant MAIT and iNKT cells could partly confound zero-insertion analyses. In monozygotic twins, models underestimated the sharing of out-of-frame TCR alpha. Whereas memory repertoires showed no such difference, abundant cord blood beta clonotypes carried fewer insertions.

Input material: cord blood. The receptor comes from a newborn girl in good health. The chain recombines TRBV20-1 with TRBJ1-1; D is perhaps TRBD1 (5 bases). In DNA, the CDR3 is TGCAGTGCCAAGGGGACTAGGAACACTGAAGCTTTCTTT. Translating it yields CSAKGTRNTEAFF.